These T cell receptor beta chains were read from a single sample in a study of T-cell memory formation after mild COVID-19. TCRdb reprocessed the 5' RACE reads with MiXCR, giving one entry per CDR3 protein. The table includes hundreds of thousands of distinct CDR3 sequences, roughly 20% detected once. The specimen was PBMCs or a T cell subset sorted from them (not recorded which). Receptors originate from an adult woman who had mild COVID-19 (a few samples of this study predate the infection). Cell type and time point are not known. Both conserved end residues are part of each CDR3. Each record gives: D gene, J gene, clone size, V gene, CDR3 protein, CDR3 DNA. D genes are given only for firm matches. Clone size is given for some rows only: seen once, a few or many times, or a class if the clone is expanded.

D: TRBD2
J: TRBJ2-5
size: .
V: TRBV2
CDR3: CATRRERGAQETQYF
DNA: TGTGCCACGCGCCGTGAGCGGGGGGCCCAAGAGACCCAGTACTTC

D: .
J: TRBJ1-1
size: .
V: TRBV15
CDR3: CATSSGGRVNTEAFF
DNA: TGTGCCACCAGCAGCGGGGGGAGGGTGAACACTGAAGCTTTCTTT

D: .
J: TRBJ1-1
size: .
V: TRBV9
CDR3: CASSGGGGVNTEAFF
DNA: TGTGCCAGCAGCGGAGGTGGGGGAGTGAACACTGAAGCTTTCTTT

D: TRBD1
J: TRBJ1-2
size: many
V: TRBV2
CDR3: CASSENRGRGGYGYTF
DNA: TGTGCCAGCAGTGAGAACAGGGGGCGCGGAGGCTATGGCTACACCTTC

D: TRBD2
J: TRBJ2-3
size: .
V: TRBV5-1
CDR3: CASSTGASGSAADTQYF
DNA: TGCGCCAGCAGCACGGGGGCTAGCGGGAGTGCCGCAGATACGCAGTATTTT

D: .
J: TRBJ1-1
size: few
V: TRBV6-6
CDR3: CASSSPGTANTEAFF
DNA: TGTGCCAGCAGTTCGCCCGGGACCGCTAACACTGAAGCTTTCTTT

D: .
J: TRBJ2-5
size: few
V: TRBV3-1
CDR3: CASSQLEGGSETQYF
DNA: TGTGCCAGCAGCCAACTCGAGGGGGGGTCAGAGACCCAGTACTTC

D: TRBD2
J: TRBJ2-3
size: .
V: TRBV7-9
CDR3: CASSFLAGITDTQYF
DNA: TGTGCCAGCAGCTTCCTAGCGGGGATCACAGATACGCAGTATTTT

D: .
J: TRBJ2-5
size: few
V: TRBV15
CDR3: CATSRDAVGGTQYF
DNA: TGTGCCACCAGCAGAGATGCGGTGGGAGGGACCCAGTACTTC

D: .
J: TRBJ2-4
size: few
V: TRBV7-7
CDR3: CASSLEFGAKNIQYF
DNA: TGTGCCAGCAGCTTAGAGTTCGGAGCCAAAAACATTCAGTACTTC

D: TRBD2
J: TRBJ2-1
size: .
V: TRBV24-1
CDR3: CATSDPLAGGLSEQFF
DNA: TGTGCCACCAGTGATCCACTAGCGGGGGGTCTAAGTGAGCAGTTCTTC